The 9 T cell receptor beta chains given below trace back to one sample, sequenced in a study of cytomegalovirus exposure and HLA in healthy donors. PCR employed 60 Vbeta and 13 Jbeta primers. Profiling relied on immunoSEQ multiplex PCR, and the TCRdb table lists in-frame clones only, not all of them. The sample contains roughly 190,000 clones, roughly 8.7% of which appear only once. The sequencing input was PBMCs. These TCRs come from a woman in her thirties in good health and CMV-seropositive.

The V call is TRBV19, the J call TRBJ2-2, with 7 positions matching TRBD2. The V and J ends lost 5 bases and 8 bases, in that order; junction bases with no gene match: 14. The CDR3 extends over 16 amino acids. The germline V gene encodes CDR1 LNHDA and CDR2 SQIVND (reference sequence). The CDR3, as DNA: TGTGCCAGTAGTTTAAACCCCGGACTAGTATCAGGGGAGCTGTTTTTT. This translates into CASSLNPGLVSGELFF.

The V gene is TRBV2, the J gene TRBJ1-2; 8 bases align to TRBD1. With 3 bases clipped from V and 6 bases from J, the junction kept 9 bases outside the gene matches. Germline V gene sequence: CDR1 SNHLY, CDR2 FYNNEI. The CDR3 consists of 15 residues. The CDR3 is CASSDLPGGFNGYTF. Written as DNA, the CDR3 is TGTGCCAGCAGTGACCTGCCAGGGGGCTTCAATGGCTACACCTTC.

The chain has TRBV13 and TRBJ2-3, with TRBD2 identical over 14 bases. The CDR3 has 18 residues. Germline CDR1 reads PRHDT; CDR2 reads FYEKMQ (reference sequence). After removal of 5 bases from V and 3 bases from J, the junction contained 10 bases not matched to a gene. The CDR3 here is CASSGRTGTSGRTDTQYF. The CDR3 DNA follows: TGTGCCAGCAGCGGGCGAACGGGGACTAGCGGGAGAACAGATACGCAGTATTTT.

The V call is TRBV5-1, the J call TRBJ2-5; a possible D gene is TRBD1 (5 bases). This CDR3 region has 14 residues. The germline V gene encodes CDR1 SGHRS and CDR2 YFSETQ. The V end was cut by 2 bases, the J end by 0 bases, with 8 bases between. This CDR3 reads CASSFNRYQETQYF. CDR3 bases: TGCGCCAGCAGCTTCAACAGGTACCAAGAGACCCAGTACTTC. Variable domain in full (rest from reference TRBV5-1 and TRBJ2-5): KAGVTQTPRYLIKTRGQQVTLSCSPISGHRSVSWYQQTPGQGLQFLFEYFSETQRNKGNFPGRFSGRQFSNSRSEMNVSTLELGDSALYLCASSFNRYQETQYFGPGTRLLVL.

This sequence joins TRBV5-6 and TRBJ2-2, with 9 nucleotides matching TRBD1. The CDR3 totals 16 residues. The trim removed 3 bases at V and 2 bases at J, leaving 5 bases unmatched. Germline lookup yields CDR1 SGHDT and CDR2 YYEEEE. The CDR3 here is CASSSYRGPNTGELFF. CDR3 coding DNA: TGTGCCAGCAGCTCCTACAGGGGGCCCAACACCGGGGAGCTGTTTTTT. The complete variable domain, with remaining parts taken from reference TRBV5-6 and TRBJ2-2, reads DAGVTQSPTHLIKTRGQQVTLRCSPKSGHDTVSWYQQALGQGPQFIFQYYEEEERQRGNFPDRFSGHQFPNYSSELNVNALLLGDSALYLCASSSYRGPNTGELFFGEGSRLTVL.

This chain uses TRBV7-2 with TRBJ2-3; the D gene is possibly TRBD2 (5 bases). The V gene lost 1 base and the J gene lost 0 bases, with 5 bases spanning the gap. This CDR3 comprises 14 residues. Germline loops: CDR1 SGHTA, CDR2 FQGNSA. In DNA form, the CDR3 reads TGTGCCAGCAGCTTAGGGGAGAGCACAGATACGCAGTATTTT. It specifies CASSLGESTDTQYF.

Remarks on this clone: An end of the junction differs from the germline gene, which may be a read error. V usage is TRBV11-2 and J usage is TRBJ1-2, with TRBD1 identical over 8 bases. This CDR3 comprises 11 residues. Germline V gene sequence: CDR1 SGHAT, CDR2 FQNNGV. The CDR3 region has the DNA TGTGCCAGCAGCTTCGGCCGGGACAGGAGATTC. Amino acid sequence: CASSFGRDRRF.

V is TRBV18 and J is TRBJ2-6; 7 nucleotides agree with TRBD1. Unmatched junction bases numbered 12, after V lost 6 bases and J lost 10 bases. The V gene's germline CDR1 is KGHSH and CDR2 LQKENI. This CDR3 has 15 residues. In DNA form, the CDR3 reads TGTGCCAGCTCTCGGACAGGCAGGGCATGGAACGTCCTGACTTTC. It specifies CASSRTGRAWNVLTF. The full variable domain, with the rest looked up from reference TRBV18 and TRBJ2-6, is NAGVMQNPRHLVRRRGQEARLRCSPMKGHSHVYWYRQLPEEGLKFMVYLQKENIIDESGMPKERFSAEFPKEGPSILRIQQVVRGDSAAYFCASSRTGRAWNVLTFGAGSRLTVL.

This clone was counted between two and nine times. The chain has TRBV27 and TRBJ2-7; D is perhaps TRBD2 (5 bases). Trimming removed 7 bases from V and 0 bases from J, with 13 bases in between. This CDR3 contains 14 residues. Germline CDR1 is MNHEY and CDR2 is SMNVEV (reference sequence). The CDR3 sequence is CASMVRRDSYEQYF. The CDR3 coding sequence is TGTGCCAGCATGGTACGACGGGACTCCTACGAGCAGTACTTC.